The clone carrying this T cell receptor beta chain was counted many times. The antigen remains undetermined. The source of the sample is a study of naive and memory T cell subsets. The library had UMIs added by 3' ligation of an oligonucleotide to TCR cDNA. RNA was extracted from 2 to 2.5 ml of whole blood of healthy adults. Reverse transcription used DNase-treated unsorted total RNA, aiming for roughly 1 to 1000 ng. Whole-study results and caveats: This RNA-based method may be sensitive to activation-related transcript changes.

The SP2 primer and nested alpha and beta constant region primers amplified ligated cDNA in four rounds. For blood and skin samples, reverse transcription used TCR alpha and beta constant primers. TCRdb redid the calling of the UMI-ligation and nested PCR reads with MiXCR, one entry per CDR3 protein. The table has 25,000 to 30,000 distinct CDR3 sequences, over 4% seen once. The germline V gene has CDR1 SQVTM and CDR2 ANQGSEA. V lost 0 bases to trimming and J lost 1 base, with 13 bases between them. CDR3 length equals 16 residues. Input material: blood. This receptor was taken from an adult in good health. V and J are TRBV29-1 and TRBJ2-1; D gene ambiguous. CDR3 DNA: TGCAGCGTTGAAGATCAATCGCGGAAATCCTACAATGAGCAGTTCTTC. Translation: CSVEDQSRKSYNEQFF.